Each of the 30 T cell receptor beta chains below was sequenced from the same sample in a study of blood T cell repertoires in COVID-19. Sequencing used immunoSEQ multiplex PCR; TCRdb keeps in-frame clones, though not all of them. The table has fewer than 100,000 clones, around 86% seen once. Sequenced input: peripheral blood. These receptors all come from a man aged 60 to 75 with acute or convalescent COVID-19.

The CDR3 is CASRTVYEQYF. The CDR3 DNA is TGTGCCAGCAGGACAGTCTACGAGCAGTACTTC. The J gene is TRBJ2-7, the V gene TRBV6-5, with D maybe TRBD1 (5 bases). V dropped 6 bases and J dropped 3 bases, with 6 bases sitting between them. Germline CDR1 is MNHEY and CDR2 is SVGAGI. The CDR3 consists of 11 residues.

This clone has only a few counts. The chain employs TRBV11-2 and TRBJ2-4; D remains unclear. Germline loops: CDR1 SGHAT, CDR2 FQNNGV. The CDR3 spans 14 residues. Trimming took off 4 bases at V and 0 bases at J, with 7 bases between the two ends. CDR3: CASSSRLAKNIQYF. The CDR3 coding sequence is TGTGCCAGCAGCTCCCGACTAGCCAAAAACATTCAGTACTTC.

The V call is TRBV7-2, the J call TRBJ2-7; D is unresolved. CDR3 length: 13 residues. The germline V and J ends were trimmed by 4 bases and 7 bases, with 14 bases remaining between them. Germline CDR1 and CDR2: SGHTA and FQGNSA. The CDR3 sequence: CASSSLAVGEQYF. DNA for the CDR3: TGTGCCAGCAGCTCTCTCGCAGTTGGTGAGCAGTACTTC.

This rearrangement joins TRBV6-5 to TRBJ1-6, with D unclear. The V end lost 6 bases, the J end lost 11 bases, and 11 bases lay between the germline ends. The CDR3 loop spans 12 amino acids. Germline CDR1 reads MNHEY; CDR2 reads SVGAGI. The CDR3 here is CASSSLFAPLHF. CDR3 nucleotides: TGTGCCAGCAGCTCTCTCTTTGCACCCCTCCACTTT.

Many counts were recorded for this clone. The J gene is TRBJ2-2, the V gene TRBV27, with 9 bases that match TRBD2. The V and J ends lost 5 bases and 3 bases, in that order; junction bases with no gene match: 7. CDR1 is MNHEY, CDR2 SMNVEV, per germline (reference sequence). This CDR3 region has 16 residues. As DNA, the CDR3 is TGTGCCAGCAGTGTAGCGGGAGTGTTGGACACCGGGGAGCTGTTTTTT. Protein product: CASSVAGVLDTGELFF.

The chain carries TRBV5-5 and TRBJ1-1, with 10 bases that match TRBD1. The length of the CDR3 is 18 residues. The germline gives CDR1 SGHKS, CDR2 YYEKEE (reference sequence). J was trimmed by 0 bases and V by 6 bases; bases with no gene match: 14. Here the CDR3 reads CASNPRPGQGNMNTEAFF. CDR3 coding DNA: TGTGCCAGCAATCCTCGGCCGGGACAGGGGAACATGAACACTGAAGCTTTCTTT.

The chain is built from TRBV29-1 and TRBJ2-3; D call uncertain. Trimming took off 5 bases at V and 5 bases at J, with 14 bases between the two ends. This CDR3 contains 13 residues. Germline V CDR1 and CDR2: SQVTM, ANQGSEA. CDR3 nucleotide sequence: TGCAGCGTTTTCGACTTTACGGTAGATACGCAGTATTTT. It codes for CSVFDFTVDTQYF.

Here the CDR3 DNA reads TGTGCCAGCAGCGTAGCCCCGGGACTAGCTGGCGGGGAGCTGTTTTTT. Its translation is CASSVAPGLAGGELFF. The chain employs TRBV5-4 and TRBJ2-2, with 9 bases identical to TRBD2. V was pared by 4 bases and J by 7 bases, with 11 bases of the junction left unmatched. The CDR3 totals 16 residues. Per the germline V gene, CDR1 is SGHNT and CDR2 is YYREEE (reference sequence). The whole variable domain, remainder taken from reference TRBV5-4 and TRBJ2-2, is ETGVTQSPTHLIKTRGQQVTLRCSSQSGHNTVSWYQQALGQGPQFIFQYYREEENGRGNFPPRFSGLQFPNYSSELNVNALELDDSALYLCASSVAPGLAGGELFFGEGSRLTVL.

The rearrangement links TRBV6-2 or TRBV6-3 to TRBJ1-2; perhaps TRBD1 as D (5 bases). The CDR3 contains 14 residues. The V gene lost 4 bases and the J gene lost 2 bases, with 11 bases spanning the gap. CDR1 is MNHEY, CDR2 SVGEGT, per germline. CDR3 loop: CASSSWGVNYGYTF. The CDR3 nucleotides read TGTGCCAGCAGTTCTTGGGGCGTAAACTATGGCTACACCTTC.

The count of this clone is one. This sequence joins TRBV15 and TRBJ2-3; 11 positions agree with TRBD1. The CDR3 is 16 amino acids. After removal of 1 base from V and 4 bases from J, the junction contained 4 bases not matched to a gene. Germline V gene data show CDR1 as LNHNV and CDR2 as YYDKDF (reference sequence). CDR3 DNA: TGTGCCACCAGCAGAGGGGGACAGGGGGAGGCAGATACGCAGTATTTT. This gives the protein CATSRGGQGEADTQYF.

The chain has TRBV4-2 and TRBJ1-2; D is unresolved. V was pared by 0 bases and J by 3 bases, with 8 bases between. Per the germline V gene, CDR1 is LGHNA and CDR2 is YNFKEQ. This CDR3 is 14 amino acids long. CDR3 nucleotide sequence: TGTGCCAGCAGCCAAGATGGGAGGTACTATGGCTACACCTTC. Translation: CASSQDGRYYGYTF.

The chain uses TRBV4-2 and TRBJ2-1; no firm D call. The CDR3 is 16 residues long. V lost 2 bases and J lost 0, with 11 bases in between. Germline V gene data show CDR1 as LGHNA and CDR2 as YNFKEQ. CDR3 protein: CASSQSAGSSYNEQFF. The CDR3, as DNA: TGTGCCAGCAGCCAATCAGCAGGTTCCTCCTACAATGAGCAGTTCTTC.

V is TRBV7-2 and J is TRBJ2-1, with 13 bases identical to TRBD2. This CDR3 is built from 16 residues. V lost 7 bases, J lost 7 bases, and 10 bases stayed unmatched. Germline loops: CDR1 SGHTA, CDR2 FQGNSA. The CDR3 nucleotides are TGTGCCAGCACCCCCCAGAGACTAGCGGGGGGTAATGAGCAGTTCTTC. It specifies CASTPQRLAGGNEQFF.

This clone came up once. The chain joins TRBV9 to TRBJ2-2; tentatively, D is TRBD1 (5 bases). This CDR3 comprises 15 residues. CDR1 is SGDLS, CDR2 YYNGEE, per germline. The V end was cut by 0 bases, the J end by 3 bases, with 9 bases between. The CDR3 DNA is TGTGCCAGCAGCGTAGTAGGGGTTGACACCGGGGAGCTGTTTTTT. It specifies CASSVVGVDTGELFF.

About this clone itself: In the same sample, other DNA sequences code for this CDR3. This chain links TRBV5-1 with TRBJ2-2, with 8 bases aligning to TRBD2. This CDR3 is built from 16 residues. CDR1 SGHRS and CDR2 YFSETQ come from the germline V gene. Germline trimming cut 0 bases from V and 1 base from J; bases unmatched to any gene: 2. CDR3 bases: TGCGCCAGCAGCTTGGGACTAGCGCGGAACACCGGGGAGCTGTTTTTT. It translates to CASSLGLARNTGELFF.

This chain links TRBV19 with TRBJ1-2; D remains unclear. Germline-derived CDR1 and CDR2 are LNHDA and SQIVND (reference sequence). This CDR3 spans 15 amino acids. V was clipped by 7 bases and J by 7 bases, with 22 bases between them. In nucleotides, the CDR3 is TGTGCCAGTACCACGGTGGAGTCGGTCTCGGGTGGCTACACCTTC. Residues: CASTTVESVSGGYTF. The full variable domain, rest sourced from reference TRBV19 and TRBJ1-2, is DGGITQSPKYLFRKEGQNVTLSCEQNLNHDAMYWYRQDPGQGLRLIYYSQIVNDFQKGDIAEGYSVSREKKESFPLTVTSAQKNPTAFYLCASTTVESVSGGYTFGSGTRLTVV.

The chain has TRBV18 and TRBJ1-2, with unresolved D. CDR1 and CDR2 (germline): KGHSH, LQKENI. V gave up 0 bases and J gave up 5 bases, with 16 bases separating them. This CDR3 is built from 16 residues. The CDR3 here is CASSPPNSSPSYGYTF. CDR3 DNA: TGTGCCAGCTCACCACCGAACAGTTCCCCATCGTATGGCTACACCTTC.

This chain uses TRBV6-5 with TRBJ2-5; the D gene is possibly TRBD1 (5 bases). The CDR3 length is 12 residues. Trimming stripped 9 bases from V and 4 bases from J, with 12 bases between. Germline V gene lookup returns CDR1 MNHEY and CDR2 SVGAGI. The DNA for the CDR3 is TGTGCCAGTTCTAGTAGGGGAGAGACCCAGTACTTC. It is translated as CASSSRGETQYF.

The chain employs TRBV6-5 and TRBJ1-1, with a weak D call TRBD1 (5 bases). This CDR3 spans 15 amino acids. CDR1 MNHEY and CDR2 SVGAGI come from the germline V gene. V was cut by 0 bases and J by 1 base, with 9 bases left in between. The CDR3 DNA follows: TGTGCCAGCAGTTACTCGTGGGGCGAGAACACTGAAGCTTTCTTT. This translates into CASSYSWGENTEAFF.

The chain uses TRBV7-9 and TRBJ2-1; perhaps TRBD2 as D (6 bases). The germline gives CDR1 SEHNR, CDR2 FQNEAQ (reference sequence). This CDR3 contains 14 residues. V was pared by 5 bases and J by 0 bases, with 8 bases between. The CDR3 spells CASSRESSYNEQFF. CDR3 sequence (DNA): TGTGCCAGCAGCCGGGAGAGCTCCTACAATGAGCAGTTCTTC.

The J gene is TRBJ1-5, the V gene TRBV19; D may be TRBD1 (5 bases). Germline loops: CDR1 LNHDA, CDR2 SQIVND (reference sequence). CDR3 length equals 14 residues. V shed 8 bases and J shed 2 bases, with 13 bases lying between them. The CDR3 nucleotides read TGTGCCAGTGCCCCCCGCAGGGGCAATCAGCCCCAGCATTTT. Amino acid sequence: CASAPRRGNQPQHF.

This clone is a singleton in its sample. The chain has TRBV30 and TRBJ2-1; D gene uncertain. Germline-derived CDR1 and CDR2 are GTSNPN and SVGIG (reference sequence). The CDR3 has 13 residues. DNA for the CDR3: TGTGTTGTTCAGGAAAGCTCCTACAATGAGCAGTTCTTC. Translation: CVVQESSYNEQFF.

This clone was seen a few times. This sequence joins TRBV19 and TRBJ1-5; D remains ambiguous. V was trimmed by 10 bases and J by 1 base, leaving 14 bases between them. Germline CDR1 is LNHDA and CDR2 is SQIVND (reference sequence). This CDR3 has 14 amino acids. Here the CDR3 reads CATRDRVSNQPQHF. CDR3 sequence (DNA): TGTGCCACGAGGGATCGGGTGAGCAATCAGCCCCAGCATTTT.

Of note for this clone: Additional DNA sequences in this sample encode the identical CDR3. The chain links TRBV6-5 to TRBJ1-4; TRBD1 agrees at 9 bases. Germline values: CDR1 MNHEY, CDR2 SVGAGI. The length of the CDR3 is 13 residues. Trimming at V came to 6 bases and at J to 6 bases, leaving 2 bases not matched to a gene. For the CDR3, the DNA is TGTGCCAGCAGCAGGGACAGGGATGAAAAACTGTTTTTT. Translation: CASSRDRDEKLFF.

This chain connects TRBV7-2 to TRBJ1-1; 7 nucleotides line up with TRBD1. Germline V lookup: CDR1 SGHTA, CDR2 FQGNSA. After removal of 4 bases from V and 1 base from J, the junction contained 6 bases not matched to a gene. This CDR3 spans 15 amino acids. The DNA for the CDR3 is TGTGCCAGCAGCTCTCGGAGGGACAGGAACACTGAAGCTTTCTTT. Encoded protein: CASSSRRDRNTEAFF.

V gene TRBV6-5 combines with J gene TRBJ1-4, with D unclear. CDR1 and CDR2 from the germline V gene are MNHEY and SVGAGI. The CDR3 spans 13 residues. With 6 bases removed from V and 4 bases from J, the gap between germline ends came to 9 bases. The CDR3 DNA reads as TGTGCCAGCAGGACAAATTTTAATGAAAAACTGTTTTTT. It specifies CASRTNFNEKLFF.

The chain links TRBV29-1 to TRBJ2-1, with D uncertain. Germline V CDR1 and CDR2: SQVTM, ANQGSEA. Between the trimmed V and J ends, which lost 6 bases and 0 bases, there was a span of 9 bases. CDR3 length equals 13 residues. This CDR3 is CSVTPLSYNEQFF. DNA of the CDR3: TGCAGCGTAACACCCCTCTCCTACAATGAGCAGTTCTTC.

The rearrangement uses TRBV4-1 and TRBJ2-5; a weak D match, TRBD2 (6 bases). The CDR3 is 16 residues long. V was trimmed by 0 bases and J by 5 bases, leaving 16 bases between them. CDR1 and CDR2 (germline): MGHRA, YSYEKL. For the CDR3, the DNA is TGCGCCAGCAGCCAAGATCCGGGAGTGGAAACGGAGACCCAGTACTTC. Protein: CASSQDPGVETETQYF.

The chain carries TRBV5-1 and TRBJ2-7; D is perhaps TRBD2 (6 bases). The V gene's germline CDR1 is SGHRS and CDR2 YFSETQ. CDR3 length: 14 amino acids. Trimming removed 2 bases from V and 4 bases from J, with 13 bases in between. CDR3 nucleotide sequence: TGCGCCAGCAGCTTAGGAGGGTTTCAGTACGAGCAGTACTTC. It translates to CASSLGGFQYEQYF.

J is TRBJ2-3 and V is TRBV3-1 (or the pseudogene TRBV3-2); 10 positions match TRBD2. Germline V lookup: CDR1 LGHDT, CDR2 YNNKEL (reference sequence). This CDR3 comprises 16 residues. The J segment lost 5 bases and the V segment lost 4 bases, leaving 9 bases of the junction unmatched. CDR3 in DNA: TGTGCCAGCAGCCCTTTCCTAGCGGGAGTGGGAGATACGCAGTATTTT. It specifies CASSPFLAGVGDTQYF.